These 20 T cell receptor beta chains originate from one sample sequenced in a study of blood T cell repertoires in COVID-19. Method: immunoSEQ multiplex PCR; TCRdb's copy keeps in-frame clones and lacks some. The sample yields roughly 240,000 clones, roughly 88% seen once. Sequenced material: peripheral blood. The receptors were sampled from an elderly woman with COVID-19, enrolled during active disease.

The V gene is TRBV10-3, the J gene TRBJ1-2, with TRBD1 matching over 10 bases. This CDR3 has 13 amino acids. Looked up from germline, CDR1 is ENHRY and CDR2 is SYGVKD. V trimming: 10 bases; J trimming: 5 bases; junction bases outside the gene matches: 7. The CDR3 DNA sequence: TGTGCCACGGGACAGGGGATCAAGTATGGCTACACCTTC. It specifies CATGQGIKYGYTF.

This rearrangement joins TRBV11-2 to TRBJ2-2; D ambiguous. This CDR3 has 15 residues. The V and J ends lost 2 bases and 0 bases respectively, with 7 bases between them. Germline V CDR1 and CDR2: SGHAT, FQNNGV. CDR3 sequence reads: CASSLNTANTGELFF. CDR3 nucleotides: TGTGCCAGCAGCTTAAACACCGCGAACACCGGGGAGCTGTTTTTT.

The J gene is TRBJ1-5, the V gene TRBV5-6; 9 positions match TRBD1. Germline CDR1 SGHDT, CDR2 YYEEEE. The CDR3 is 17 residues long. J gave up 2 bases and V 1 base, and 7 bases lay outside the gene matches. CDR3: CASSLWTGAAGNQPQHF. The CDR3, as DNA: TGTGCCAGCAGCTTGTGGACAGGGGCTGCTGGCAATCAGCCCCAGCATTTT.

This clone was recorded only once. The chain carries TRBV2 and TRBJ2-5, with D hard to call. The CDR3 covers 13 residues. V lost 4 bases, J lost 4 bases, and 10 bases lay in between. Germline values: CDR1 SNHLY, CDR2 FYNNEI. The CDR3 coding sequence is TGTGCCAGCAGTGCCTCTAGACGAGAGACCCAGTACTTC. It encodes CASSASRRETQYF.

The J gene is TRBJ1-2, the V gene TRBV14; 7 bases are a match to TRBD1. The CDR3 consists of 13 residues. Per germline, CDR1 SGHDN and CDR2 FVKESK. The V segment lost 0 bases and the J segment 8 bases; nucleotides outside the gene matches: 3. The chain's CDR3 is CASSQEQGLGYTF. The CDR3 coding sequence is TGTGCCAGCAGCCAAGAACAGGGGTTAGGCTACACCTTC.

This clone was seen once. The V and J genes are TRBV5-6 and TRBJ2-5; 15 nucleotides align to TRBD2. The ends lost 2 bases at V and 5 bases at J; junction bases unmatched: 1. Germline V gives CDR1 SGHDT, CDR2 YYEEEE. The CDR3 sequence is 15 residues long. The CDR3 loop reads CASSLGLAGGETQYF. The CDR3 DNA reads as TGTGCCAGCAGCTTAGGACTAGCGGGGGGGGAGACCCAGTACTTC.

V gene TRBV18 combines with J gene TRBJ1-2; tentatively, D is TRBD1 (6 bases). The germline gives CDR1 KGHSH, CDR2 LQKENI. The CDR3 loop spans 14 amino acids. Between the trimmed V and J ends, which lost 6 bases and 6 bases, there was a span of 17 bases. CDR3 protein: CASSTSQGYDGYTF. CDR3 bases: TGTGCCAGCTCCACATCCCAGGGGTACGATGGCTACACCTTC.

This rearrangement joins TRBV2 to TRBJ2-5, with D possibly TRBD1 on 6 matching bases. CDR1 and CDR2 from the germline V gene are SNHLY and FYNNEI. The V end was cut by 6 bases, the J end by 2 bases, with 16 bases between. The CDR3 is 15 amino acids. CDR3 DNA: TGTGCCAGCAGCGGCCCAGGACAGCGGCAAGAGACCCAGTACTTC. It codes for CASSGPGQRQETQYF. Full variable domain (outside the CDR3, taken from reference TRBV2 and TRBJ2-5): EPEVTQTPSHQVTQMGQEVILRCVPISNHLYFYWYRQILGQKVEFLVSFYNNEISEKSEIFDDQFSVERPDGSNFTLKIRSTKLEDSAMYFCASSGPGQRQETQYFGPGTRLLVL.

Here the CDR3 reads CASSLRQGPGGGYTF. For the CDR3, the DNA is TGTGCCAGCAGCTTAAGACAGGGGCCGGGAGGTGGCTACACCTTC. The J gene is TRBJ1-2, the V gene TRBV5-8, with 8 positions matching TRBD1. The CDR3 consists of 15 residues. Germline V gene sequence: CDR1 SGHTS, CDR2 YDEGEE. Unmatched junction bases numbered 10, after V lost 2 bases and J lost 7 bases.

This chain connects TRBV5-6 to TRBJ1-2, with TRBD1 matching over 7 bases. The length of the CDR3 is 17 residues. Germline CDR1 reads SGHDT; CDR2 reads YYEEEE. The junction had 11 bases not matched to a gene; V was cut back by 3 bases and J by 0 bases. CDR3 bases: TGTGCCAGCAGCTCTAGACAGGGAGGAAGGGCTAACTATGGCTACACCTTC. It yields the protein CASSSRQGGRANYGYTF.

The chain recombines TRBV5-6 with TRBJ1-2; weak D call: TRBD1 (5 bases). V shed 3 bases and J shed 5 bases, with 17 bases lying between them. The CDR3 contains 15 residues. Germline values: CDR1 SGHDT, CDR2 YYEEEE. The CDR3 loop is CASSSNGGEWYGYTF. CDR3 bases: TGTGCCAGCAGCTCCAATGGGGGGGAGTGGTATGGCTACACCTTC.

The chain links TRBV30 to TRBJ2-3; no firm D call. The ends were cut back, 2 bases at V and 5 bases at J, with 11 bases in the middle. CDR3 length: 13 residues. Germline V lookup: CDR1 GTSNPN, CDR2 SVGIG (reference sequence). CDR3 in DNA: TGTGCCTGGAGTAAGCGCGAGAGAGATACGCAGTATTTT. It specifies CAWSKRERDTQYF.

CDR3 DNA sequence: TGTGCCAGCAGCCCGGCCTTAGCGGGGGCCACAGATACGCAGTATTTT. Translating it yields CASSPALAGATDTQYF. The V call is TRBV7-2, the J call TRBJ2-3, with 9 bases aligning to TRBD2. The V gene's germline CDR1 is SGHTA and CDR2 FQGNSA. After removal of 5 bases from V and 2 bases from J, the junction contained 8 bases not matched to a gene. This CDR3 is built from 16 residues.

The J gene is TRBJ2-1, the V gene TRBV7-2; D is undetermined. V lost 5 bases, J lost 0 bases, and 14 bases lay in between. CDR3 length equals 16 residues. Germline assignment: CDR1 SGHTA and CDR2 FQGNSA. The CDR3 reads CASSKREVSSYNEQFF. CDR3 coding DNA: TGTGCCAGCAGCAAACGAGAGGTGAGCTCCTACAATGAGCAGTTCTTC.

This clone was counted once. The gene calls are TRBV10-2 and TRBJ2-3, with 9 bases that match TRBD1. The CDR3 totals 15 residues. Unmatched junction bases numbered 2, after V lost 3 bases and J lost 1 base. Germline lookup yields CDR1 WSHSY and CDR2 SAAADI. This chain's CDR3 is CASSEQGAGTDTQYF. The DNA of the CDR3 is TGCGCCAGCAGTGAACAGGGGGCCGGCACAGATACGCAGTATTTT.

The V gene is TRBV28, the J gene TRBJ2-5, with 11 bases aligning to TRBD2. The CDR3 runs 15 residues. Germline CDR1 and CDR2: MDHEN and SYDVKM. Losses at the gene ends were 5 bases for V and 4 bases for J; bases not matched to a gene: 6. CDR3 DNA: TGTGCCAGCAGTCAAATAGCGGGGGGGCTAGAGACCCAGTACTTC. Translated: CASSQIAGGLETQYF.

The V call is TRBV3-1 (or the pseudogene TRBV3-2), the J call TRBJ1-1, with D perhaps TRBD1 (6 bases). Trimming removed 2 bases from V and 1 base from J, with 8 bases in between. The CDR3 contains 14 residues. Per germline, CDR1 LGHDT and CDR2 YNNKEL (reference sequence). The CDR3 sequence: CASSQPTGNTEAFF. The CDR3, as DNA: TGTGCCAGCAGCCAACCGACAGGGAACACTGAAGCTTTCTTT.

The rearrangement links TRBV7-2 to TRBJ1-2; no clear D. CDR1 and CDR2 (germline): SGHTA, FQGNSA. This CDR3 is built from 11 residues. V lost 7 bases, J lost 8 bases, and 11 bases lay in between. The CDR3 nucleotides read TGTGCCAGCACCCAATTTGGCGGCTACACCTTC. Encoded protein: CASTQFGGYTF.

V is TRBV7-2 and J is TRBJ2-5; D may be TRBD2 (7 bases). The CDR3 sequence is 17 residues long. Trimming stripped 2 bases from V and 5 bases from J, with 21 bases between. Germline CDR1 SGHTA, CDR2 FQGNSA. CDR3 DNA sequence: TGTGCCAGCAGCTTATCCCCTGGCGGGGGCGGTGGGGAGACCCAGTACTTC. Translating it yields CASSLSPGGGGGETQYF.

This chain uses TRBV28 with TRBJ2-7; TRBD2 is a possible D gene (5 bases). Germline V gives CDR1 MDHEN, CDR2 SYDVKM. Trimming left V 5 bases short and J 4 bases short, with 15 bases between. The CDR3 has 14 residues. CDR3 sequence reads: CASSGSPSGYEQYV. As DNA, the CDR3 is TGTGCCAGCAGTGGCTCCCCGAGCGGATACGAGCAGTACGTC.